This entry describes one TCR beta chain. What antigen it recognizes has not been identified. No base quality values were provided; no much bigger clone lies one nucleotide off. This sample includes further DNA sequences coding for the same CDR3. The entry originates in a study of cytomegalovirus exposure and HLA in healthy donors listed by TCRdb under 2017. The study in broad terms: An earlier analysis of some 500 of the donors reported 250 to 350 Gb of sequence data and around 110 million unique TCR beta sequences from about 179 million T cells. The study used immunosequencing to profile the T cell repertoires of approximately 630 subjects and linked those repertoires to cytomegalovirus serostatus. High-throughput TCR immunosequencing, statistical association of individual TCRs with disease status, and machine learning were combined to predict cytomegalovirus infection status. Along with the approximately 670-subject first cohort, a separate validation cohort of 120 different subjects was used. Of the approximately 370 genotyped donors, over 80% were placed in the genetic ancestry cluster associated with self-reported Caucasian donors. An earlier analysis of 450 to 750 of the donors used high-throughput TCR beta sequencing to judge whether each TCR beta V gene segment behaved as functional or pseudogenic. Five DR-DQ haplotypes were treated as single units for association and clustering because of strong linkage in the cohort. A later genetic analysis used genome-wide SNP genotypes for about 65% of the 666 donors, treating that subset as a discovery cohort. Donor age, sex, ethnicity and CMV serostatus were compiled together with the repertoire data. A later analysis re-examined previously published TCR beta repertoires from just over 650 donors and added high-resolution HLA genotyping to investigate patterns of TCR occurrence. All discovery cohort repertoires had been generated on a single sequencing platform. The number of donors typed differed by locus, with roughly 620-640 for A, B, C, DRB1 and DQB1, roughly 550 for DQA1, over 600 for DPA1, and some 470 for DPB1. HLA typing covered class I and class II loci at four-digit resolution. Roughly 300 gigabases of sequencing data and around 85 million unique TCR sequences made up an early release that covered fewer than 650 HLA-typed donors. Rather than using new phenotypic data, the later analysis identified candidate immune exposures from TCR beta sequences and from how often those sequences occurred across donors. The study was designed to test whether signatures of past pathogen exposure could be identified by cataloging public T cell receptors. Among some 410 genotyped donors of the cohort, an average of approximately 240,000 unique TCR beta nucleotide sequences were sequenced per donor, about a sixth of them non-productive. Overall study results and their limits: A later genetic analysis associated a missense DCLRE1C variant with V-gene and J-gene trimming of TCR beta chains, and an independent cohort replicated the association. Specific HLA alleles were associated with over 15,000 TCR beta sequences at a false discovery rate of 0.05 in a later analysis. Compared with equally common non-associated chains, HLA-associated TCR beta chains in a later analysis were more clonally expanded and had lower generation probabilities. A later genetic analysis reported fewer N-insertions in productive TCRs among donors in an Asian-associated ancestry cluster than the roughly 720-donor mean. The authors suggested that the approach could potentially be generalized to other disease states and immunological phenotypes. A further reported finding was that TCR beta sequences accurately predicted the HLA-A and HLA-B alleles for most subjects in the first cohort. Across donors, most TCR sequences were observed very rarely, whereas some public TCRs were present in many individuals. A later analysis found that most CMV-associated TCR beta chains appeared HLA-restricted, with HLA associations seemingly driven largely by CMV exposure. The cohort was sequenced for TCR beta chains only, and without alpha or paired-chain data the features that could be detected were limited. HLA typing was unavailable for some donors at each locus, so association tests used only the typed subset. When HLA alleles, especially DR and DQ, strongly co-occurred, attributing TCR associations to individual alleles was difficult. Some IMGT-functional V segments, including TRBV6-2 and TRBV6-3, could not be told apart with the 87-base-pair reads, so those segments were excluded. According to a later analysis, TCR association rates differed among HLA loci, with DRB1 alleles showing the most associated TCRs and HLA-C alleles showing the fewest. In the study, 150 to 200 TCR beta chains were listed as associated with cytomegalovirus. Correlated functional status among segregating V segments might be attributable to linkage disequilibrium, but an unknown experimental factor could not be ruled out. Cytomegalovirus status was reported to be diagnosed by the classifier with high specificity and sensitivity in both the original and validation cohorts. Several of the top co-occurrence clusters appeared to be linked to parvovirus B19, influenza, CMV and Epstein-Barr virus, according to a later analysis. In an earlier analysis of approximately 600 of the donors, most TCR beta V segments were observed in productive rearrangements about 90% or about 30% of the time, broadly matching IMGT annotations. Presence/absence analyses assumed roughly uniform sequencing depth across donors, an assumption that may not hold. The sequencing pipeline was judged likely to have produced a cluster of highly shared sequence variants as a technical artifact. The earlier analysis of 587 of the donors excluded about 16 rarely observed V segments, including chromosome 9 orphons, because counts were too low. In vitro tests confirmed that a few of the cytomegalovirus-associated TCR beta chains recognize cytomegalovirus antigens. CMV serostatus was the only immune exposure information available for the cohort.

V is pared back by 6 bases and J by 2 bases, with 14 bases lying between the germline termini. CDR1 and CDR2 are drawn from the germline V gene: MNHEY, SVGAGI. The CDR3 contains 14 residues, cysteine and phenylalanine counted. Only CDR3 DNA remains: 42 bases, in frame from the first base. The library was generated by the immunoSEQ multiplex PCR assay. A mixture of 60 forward primers for TCR Vbeta segments and 13 reverse primers for TCR Jbeta segments was used in the multiplex PCR. A multiplex PCR assay on genomic DNA amplified the CDR3 region of rearranged TCR beta genes. On the Illumina HiSeq System, the amplified TCR beta libraries were sequenced as 87-base-pair reads. The original pipeline was this. Across the 700 or so repertoires, a later analysis counted approximately 83 million unique TCR beta chains, around 10 million of which were shared by at least two donors. Raw reads were error-corrected and collapsed into unique sequences with a nearest-neighbor algorithm that merged closely related sequences to remove PCR and sequencing errors. CDR3 sequences were aligned to IMGT reference sequences to assign V, D and J gene segments. Each retained sequence needed at least a six-nucleotide match to both a V gene segment and a J gene segment. A rearrangement was called productive if the CDR3 had no stop codons and remained in frame with V and J, and every other rearrangement was called non-productive. CDR3 was defined by IMGT convention, running from the second conserved V-encoded cysteine to the conserved J-encoded phenylalanine. The earlier analysis of about 560 of the donors excluded any sequence lacking an unambiguous match to a single V gene segment. In an earlier analysis of about 590 of the donors, a V segment was called functional when productive rearrangements were above 56.7%, and segregating when the standard deviation between donors exceeded 5%. To diagnose cytomegalovirus status from the catalog of TCR beta chain sequences, a statistical classification framework was built. V and J gene assignment, in a later analysis, came from comparing TCR nucleotide sequences with IMGT/GENE-DB human TR gene sequences. A later analysis assigned CDR3 sequences and most-parsimonious VDJ recombination scenarios with the TCRdist pipeline. In a later analysis, each TCR beta chain was defined by its CDR3 amino acid sequence together with its V-gene family, and reads without a unique V-gene family were excluded. A later analysis removed 550 to 650 highly shared, low-generation-probability nucleotide sequences to deal with suspected cross-contamination and a sequencing artifact. In a later analysis, a clonal expansion index for each public chain was calculated from normalized within-repertoire ranks of inferred template counts. In a later analysis, generation probabilities were computed with a VDJ recombination model fitted to out-of-frame rearrangements, and the resulting probabilities were checked against IGoR. A later analysis scored TCR-TCR, TCR-HLA and TCR-CMV co-occurrence with hypergeometric tests, applying a repertoire-size bias correction to TCR pairs. A later analysis estimated false discovery rates by permuting HLA or CMV assignments 20 times. In a later analysis, co-occurring TCRs were grouped with DBSCAN, and TCRdist sequence similarity was added when clustering was performed within HLA-allele-positive subsets. Repertoires with fewer than 30,000 or more than 120,000 public chains were left out of co-occurrence clustering, as were five repertoires with anomalous nucleotide sharing. What TCRdb holds here is the immuneACCESS table cut down to in-frame rearrangements. Part of the clones is not present; checked against another copy, under half of the missing clones reflect an unresolved V gene, and the others are unexplained. V, J and clone size are taken as reported in that table, and D and trimming were inferred from the DNA itself. The sample records just over 150,000 clones, over 70% of which are singletons. Together, the top ten hold under 1.5% of the sample.

The cohort was made up of about 610 healthy bone marrow donors. All cohort members were sampled while nominally healthy, although unrecorded immune exposures were likely present. The donor was CMV seronegative and belonged to the group of roughly 330 seronegative cohort members. A peripheral blood sample was provided by each donor, and peripheral blood mononuclear cells were used for TCR beta sequencing. The Qiagen DNeasy Blood Extraction Kit was used to extract genomic DNA from the blood cell samples. The chain employs TRBV6-5 and TRBJ2-7; TRBD1 could be the D gene, as 7 bases match. Sequencing was carried out using PBMCs. This clonotype originated in a woman in her thirties in good health and CMV-seronegative. This receptor has the CDR3 CASSSGDRTYEQYF. The nucleotides read TGTGCCAGCAGCTCGGGGGACAGAACCTACGAGCAGTACTTC.